Included here is one T cell receptor beta chain sequence, with context. Antigen: not known. PCR primers comprised 60 Vbeta and 13 Jbeta primers. Repertoires were generated with immunoSEQ multiplex PCR, while TCRdb's copy carries only in-frame clones and drops some. Found here are 170,000 or so clones; the top ten clones hold about 2.2%. These data are taken from a study of cytomegalovirus exposure and HLA in healthy donors. The study, taken as a whole, reports: A later examination showed that TCR association rates differed by HLA locus, with DRB1 most and HLA-C fewest. The study flagged 150 to 200 TCR beta chains as cytomegalovirus-associated.

Sequenced sample: PBMCs. This clonotype was obtained from a man under 40 in good health and CMV-seronegative.

This chain's CDR3 is CASSFGDRGTGELFF. The CDR3 DNA is TGCGCCAGCAGCTTCGGAGACAGGGGCACCGGGGAGCTGTTTTTT. The J gene is TRBJ2-2, the V gene TRBV5-1, with 8 bases lining up with TRBD1. Germline assignment: CDR1 SGHRS and CDR2 YFSETQ. This CDR3 spans 15 amino acids. J lost 4 bases, V lost 2 bases, and 4 bases had no gene match.